Listed below are T cell receptor beta chains from one sample, sequenced in a study of blood T cell repertoires in COVID-19. Assay: immunoSEQ multiplex PCR; the TCRdb copy retains only in-frame clones and omits some. This repertoire shows 200,000 to 250,000 clones, 80% to 90% found once; its top ten account for roughly 4%. Sequencing was performed on peripheral blood. The receptors here all came from a man aged 50 or older with acute or convalescent COVID-19. The CDR3 runs from the conserved cysteine through the conserved F or W. A D gene is named only where the DNA matches it firmly. Rows give clone size only sometimes, using once, few, many, or a class for an expanded clone.

D gene | J gene | clone size | V gene | CDR3 DNA | CDR3 protein
. | TRBJ1-4 | . | TRBV9 | TGTGCCAGCAGCGTAGGGCCAGGCATCTATGAAAAACTGTTTTTT | CASSVGPGIYEKLFF
. | TRBJ2-6 | few | TRBV30 | TGTGCCTGGTGCCGGGCTGGGGCCAACGTCCTGACTTTC | CAWCRAGANVLTF
. | TRBJ2-2 | once | TRBV29-1 | TGCAGCTGCGGCCGAGGGGGTACGAACACCGGGGAGCTGTTTTTT | CSCGRGGTNTGELFF
. | TRBJ1-2 | . | TRBV5-4 | TGTGCCAGCAGCTTGGCGCGGGGGGCGGTCTATGGCTACACCTTC | CASSLARGAVYGYTF
. | TRBJ2-7 | . | TRBV4-1 | TGCGCCAGCAGCCAAAAGGACAGTGTCTACGAGCAGTACTTC | CASSQKDSVYEQYF
. | TRBJ2-7 | . | TRBV12-5 | TGTGCTACTAGCGATAGCTCCTACGAGCAGTACTTC | CATSDSSYEQYF
TRBD1 | TRBJ2-7 | . | TRBV28 | TGTGCCAGCGGGGACGGACAGGGATCCGAGCAGTACTTC | CASGDGQGSEQYF
. | TRBJ2-5 | . | TRBV12-3/TRBV12-4 | TGTGCCAGCAGTTTAAGGACTCAAGAGACCCAGTACTTC | CASSLRTQETQYF
. | TRBJ1-6 | few | TRBV11-2 | TGTGCCAGCAGCTTTTCCTCCAATTCACCCCTCCACTTT | CASSFSSNSPLHF
TRBD1 | TRBJ2-7 | . | TRBV5-5 | TGTGCCAGCAGCTCAGTTCCCGAGACAGGGGGCAAGGAGCAGTACTTC | CASSSVPETGGKEQYF
TRBD1 | TRBJ1-4 | . | TRBV6-5 | TGTGCCAGCAAGCCCCGAGGACAGGGTGACGAAAAACTGTTTTTT | CASKPRGQGDEKLFF
. | TRBJ1-1 | . | TRBV2 | TGTGCCAGCAGTGAACGGGTTCTGAACACTGAAGCTTTCTTT | CASSERVLNTEAFF
. | TRBJ1-2 | . | TRBV30 | TGTGCCTGGACCGCCTTGGGGGCGTATGGCTACACCTTC | CAWTALGAYGYTF
. | TRBJ2-7 | . | TRBV28 | TGTGCCAGCAGGAACTTTAAACCTTCCCTCGAGCAGTACTTC | CASRNFKPSLEQYF
. | TRBJ1-3 | . | TRBV7-9 | TGTGCCAGCAGCTTAGGGGCACTGACTGGAAACACCATATATTTT | CASSLGALTGNTIYF
. | TRBJ2-7 | . | TRBV15 | TGTGCCACCAGCAGACTTCCTGAGGATCTCTCCTACGAGCAGTACTTC | CATSRLPEDLSYEQYF
TRBD1 | TRBJ1-3 | once | TRBV5-1 | TGCGCCAGCAGCTTGTTGGCAGGACAGGGGGTCTCTGGAAACACCATATATTTT | CASSLLAGQGVSGNTIYF
TRBD1 | TRBJ2-7 | . | TRBV28 | TGTGCCAGCAGCTGGGGGACAGGGAGCTACGAGCAGTACTTC | CASSWGTGSYEQYF
TRBD1 | TRBJ1-4 | . | TRBV5-1 | TGCGCCAGCAGCTTGGGGGACAGGTCTAATGAAAAACTGTTTTTT | CASSLGDRSNEKLFF
. | TRBJ2-1 | . | TRBV5-4 | TGTGCCAGCAGCTTGCGGCTGGAGGCCTACAATGAGCAGTTCTTC | CASSLRLEAYNEQFF
. | TRBJ1-1 | . | TRBV12-5 | TGTGCTAGTGGTCCTGACAGCCAGAACACTGAAGCTTTCTTT | CASGPDSQNTEAFF
. | TRBJ1-5 | . | TRBV3-1/TRBV3-2 | TGTGCCAGCAGCCAAGCGGTTAGCAATCAGCCCCAGCATTTT | CASSQAVSNQPQHF
TRBD1 | TRBJ1-5 | . | TRBV19 | TGTGCCAGTAGAGGGGACAGGGAGCTACAGCCCCAGCATTTT | CASRGDRELQPQHF
. | TRBJ1-1 | . | TRBV30 | TGTGCCTGGAGTGACACGACAATGAACACTGAAGCTTTCTTT | CAWSDTTMNTEAFF
. | TRBJ1-5 | once | TRBV7-2 | TGTGCCAGCAGCTTAGGGCAGAATCAGCCCCAGCATTTT | CASSLGQNQPQHF
. | TRBJ1-1 | . | TRBV19 | TGTGCCACCGGACAGCCGGGACACACTGAAGCTTTCTTT | CATGQPGHTEAFF
TRBD2 | TRBJ2-2 | . | TRBV10-2 | TGCGCCAGCAGCTTGACCAACCCGGGGGGCACCGGGGAGCTGTTTTTT | CASSLTNPGGTGELFF
. | TRBJ1-2 | . | TRBV6-2/TRBV6-3 | TGTGCCAGCAGCCACAGGGATGGCTACACCTTC | CASSHRDGYTF